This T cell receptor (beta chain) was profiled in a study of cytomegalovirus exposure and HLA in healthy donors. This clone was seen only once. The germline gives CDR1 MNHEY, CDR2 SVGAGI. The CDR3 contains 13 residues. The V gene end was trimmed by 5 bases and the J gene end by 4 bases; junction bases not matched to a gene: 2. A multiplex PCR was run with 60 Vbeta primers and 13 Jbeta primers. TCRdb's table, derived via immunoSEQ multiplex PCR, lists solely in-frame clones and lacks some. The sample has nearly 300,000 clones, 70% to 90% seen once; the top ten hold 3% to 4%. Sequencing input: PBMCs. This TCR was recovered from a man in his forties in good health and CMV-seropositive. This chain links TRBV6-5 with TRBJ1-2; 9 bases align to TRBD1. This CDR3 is CASSRTGVYGYTF. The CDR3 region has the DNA TGTGCCAGCAGTCGGACAGGGGTCTATGGCTACACCTTC.